The present T cell receptor (beta chain) was sequenced within a study of T cells in Graves' hyperthyroidism and ophthalmopathy (dated by TCRdb to between 2018 and 2021). With respect to the entire study: Peripheral blood was sampled at the time of initial diagnosis, prior to any treatment. To identify distinguishing TCR V-J signatures, a discovery cohort of about a hundred patients was used, comprising 43 with Graves' ophthalmopathy and approximately 58 with stable Graves' hyperthyroidism. An independent validation cohort of under 20 hyperthyroidism patients and about 16 patients who later progressed to ophthalmopathy tested prospective prediction of ophthalmopathy. For training and testing, the 100 or so patients in the discovery cohort were randomly divided in a 7:3 ratio. Thyroid tissue and blood T-cell repertoires from six or seven Graves' hyperthyroidism patients were also compared in the study. After blood sampling, hyperthyroidism patients were treated with methimazole at a starting dose of 30 mg daily, and ophthalmopathy patients were treated with high-dose intravenous methylprednisolone. TCR Vbeta CDR3 sequencing of fewer than 150 peripheral blood samples (43 ophthalmopathy, 70 to 85 hyperthyroidism and approximately 17 progressor patients) is reported in the paper.

This clonotype was seen repeatedly, ten times or more. Its antigen is still unknown. Nothing much larger sits one base from this clone, and base qualities are not available. From the cysteine through the phenylalanine, the CDR3 covers 14 amino acids. Left in the record is the CDR3 DNA by itself, 42 bases read in frame from the first base. For CDR1 and CDR2, the germline V gene lists MGHRA and YSYEKL. Between the V and J ends, shortened by 1 base and 4 bases respectively, the junction contains 10 bases. General findings and caveats noted by the study authors: Ophthalmopathy was separated from stable hyperthyroidism by a 13 V-J signature model, with about 88% sensitivity and about 81% specificity obtained in cross-validation and 80%/75% obtained in testing. In validation, the model predicted progression to ophthalmopathy with 55% to 71% sensitivity and 72% to 85% specificity, a median of 6.5 months before onset. No statistical method was used to fix the sample size in advance, and group allocation was not hidden from the investigators. Blood samples also contained most of the expanded thyroid clonotypes (frequency above 0.001), which suggests that blood repertoires may reflect thyroid immune responses.

Stable Graves' hyperthyroidism was defined as no progression to ophthalmopathy during 18 months of follow-up. Hyperthyroidism patients were newly diagnosed, with disease duration under 2 months, and aged 18 to 65 years. Any patient with an uncontrolled infection, another autoimmune disease, pregnancy or lactation was excluded. Diagnoses were established on the basis of clinical symptoms, serum thyroxine and TRAb, thyroid ultrasound, and orbital computed tomography. Ficoll-Paque density gradient centrifugation was used to isolate PBMCs from about 10 ml of fresh peripheral blood. Total RNA was extracted with Trizol reagent, and quality was checked on an Agilent 2100 Bioanalyzer. The TCR beta CDR3 regions were amplified from RNA transcripts. A first-round RT-PCR of the TCR CDR3 used the HTBI primer set with the Qiagen OneStep RT-PCR kit. A second multiplex PCR round built the libraries, followed by size selection and purification. Paired-end sequencing of the libraries was performed with 100 bp reads on an Illumina HiSeq2000. From the authors' description of their analysis: SOAPnuke was used to process the raw data, removing reads that contained adapters or uncalled bases, had a mean Phred below 15, or lacked an exact match to the constant primer or identifier. High-quality paired reads were merged with COPE v1.2.5, and unique nucleotide sequences were defined as clonotypes. Clonotypes were aligned to IMGT TRBV, TRBD and TRBJ reference segments using MiTCR v1.1. Only V-J combinations with frequency above 0.0001, covering about 99% of repertoires, were analysed. A TCS score was defined as the ratio of F50 (clonal expansion) to E x V (chaos), with BLOSUM62-based TCRdist applied between CDR3 peptides within each V-J. Welch's t-statistics and random forest reduced 500 to 650 V-J features to some 14, which were used in a naive Bayes classifier (R e1071). In-frame beta chains were kept once TCRdb had trimmed the public reads at Q25 with fastp and called clones with MiXCR. Rows matching on CDR3 protein sequence are summarized as one entry with the most common DNA and genes. Here the V and J calls rest on TCRdb's processing, not on the authors' analysis. This sample has under 450,000 distinct CDR3 sequences in its table, and around 16% of those were observed once. The top ten constitute over 12% of the sample.

This TCR was recovered from a woman aged 18-29 years with Graves' hyperthyroidism. Rearrangement joined TRBV4-1 to TRBJ2-5, with an unclear D gene assignment. Sequences were obtained from blood. The DNA sequence follows: TGCGCCAGCAGCCAAGGGCCCACGGGAGAGACCCAGTACTTC. Its coded protein is CASSQGPTGETQYF.